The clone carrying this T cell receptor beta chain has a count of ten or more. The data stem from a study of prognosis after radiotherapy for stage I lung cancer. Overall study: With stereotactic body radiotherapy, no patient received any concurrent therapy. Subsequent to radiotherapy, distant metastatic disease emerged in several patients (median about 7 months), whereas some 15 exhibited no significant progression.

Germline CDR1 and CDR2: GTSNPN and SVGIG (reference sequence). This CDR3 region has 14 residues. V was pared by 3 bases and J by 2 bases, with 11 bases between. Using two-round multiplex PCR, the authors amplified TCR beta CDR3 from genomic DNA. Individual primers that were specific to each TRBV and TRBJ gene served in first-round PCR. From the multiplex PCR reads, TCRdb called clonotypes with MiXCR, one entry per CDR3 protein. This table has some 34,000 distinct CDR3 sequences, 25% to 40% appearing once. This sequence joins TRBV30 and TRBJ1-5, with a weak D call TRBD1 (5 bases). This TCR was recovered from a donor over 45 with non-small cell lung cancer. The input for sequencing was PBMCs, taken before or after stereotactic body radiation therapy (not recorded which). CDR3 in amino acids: CAWSPRGGNQPQHF. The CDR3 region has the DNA TGTGCCTGGAGCCCTCGGGGGGGCAATCAGCCCCAGCATTTT.